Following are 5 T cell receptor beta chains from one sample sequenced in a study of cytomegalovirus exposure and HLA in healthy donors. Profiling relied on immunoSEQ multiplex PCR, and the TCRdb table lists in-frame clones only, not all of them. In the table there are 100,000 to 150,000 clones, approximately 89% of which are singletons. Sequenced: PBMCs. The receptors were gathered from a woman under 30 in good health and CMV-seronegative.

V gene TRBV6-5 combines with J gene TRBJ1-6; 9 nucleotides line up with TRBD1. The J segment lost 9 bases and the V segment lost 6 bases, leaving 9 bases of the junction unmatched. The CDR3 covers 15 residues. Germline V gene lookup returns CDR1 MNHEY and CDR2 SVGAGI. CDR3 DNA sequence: TGTGCCAGCAGACCCCCGGGACAGGGCCGTTCACCCCTCCACTTT. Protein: CASRPPGQGRSPLHF.

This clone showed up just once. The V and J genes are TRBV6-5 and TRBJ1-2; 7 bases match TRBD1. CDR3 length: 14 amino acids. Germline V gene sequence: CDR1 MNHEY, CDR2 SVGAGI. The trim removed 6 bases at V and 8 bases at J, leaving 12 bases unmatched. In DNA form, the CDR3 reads TGTGCCAGCAGCCAATTAGGGGGCGCGGGGGGCTACACCTTC. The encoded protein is CASSQLGGAGGYTF.

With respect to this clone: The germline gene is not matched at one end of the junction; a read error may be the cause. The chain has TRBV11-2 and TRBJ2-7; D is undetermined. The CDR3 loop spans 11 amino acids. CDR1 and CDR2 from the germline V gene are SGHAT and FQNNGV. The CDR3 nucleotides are TGTGCCAGCAGCCTATTGTACGAACAGTACTTC. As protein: CASSLLYEQYF.

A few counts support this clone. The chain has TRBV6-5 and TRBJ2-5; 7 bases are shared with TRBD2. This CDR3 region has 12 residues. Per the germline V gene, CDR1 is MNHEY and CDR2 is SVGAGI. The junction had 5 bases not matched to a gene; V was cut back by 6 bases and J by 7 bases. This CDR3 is CASRVGEGTQYF. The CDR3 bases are TGTGCCAGCAGGGTAGGGGAGGGGACCCAGTACTTC.

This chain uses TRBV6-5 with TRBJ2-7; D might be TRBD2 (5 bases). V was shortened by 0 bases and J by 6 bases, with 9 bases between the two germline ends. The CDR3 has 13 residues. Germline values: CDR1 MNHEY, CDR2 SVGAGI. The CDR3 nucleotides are TGTGCCAGCAGTTACTCTAATGCGGGCGAGCAGTACTTC. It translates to CASSYSNAGEQYF.